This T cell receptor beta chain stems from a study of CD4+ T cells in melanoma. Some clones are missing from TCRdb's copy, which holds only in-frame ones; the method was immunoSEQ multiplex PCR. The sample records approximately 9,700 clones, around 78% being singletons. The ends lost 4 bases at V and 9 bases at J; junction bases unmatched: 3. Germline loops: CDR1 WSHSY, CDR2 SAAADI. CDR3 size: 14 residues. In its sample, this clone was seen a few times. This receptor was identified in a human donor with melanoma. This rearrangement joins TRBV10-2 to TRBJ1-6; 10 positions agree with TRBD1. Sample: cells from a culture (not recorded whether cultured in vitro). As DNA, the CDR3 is TGCGCCAGCAGTGGGACAGGGGGTAGTTCACCCCTCCACTTT. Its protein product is CASSGTGGSSPLHF.